The entry below describes one TCR beta chain. Its antigen is not known. The primer mix had 60 Vbeta and 13 Jbeta primers. Sequencing used immunoSEQ multiplex PCR; TCRdb keeps in-frame clones, though not all of them. The table has 60,000 to 75,000 clones, 70% to 75% seen once. Trimming took 3 bases from V and 5 from J, leaving 11 bases between them. In germline, CDR1 is SGHDT, CDR2 YYEEEE. The CDR3 has 14 residues. The entry originates in a study of cytomegalovirus exposure and HLA in healthy donors. Study observations and caveats: It emerged from a later analysis that several of the most significant clusters appeared to be linked to common viral pathogens.

This chain links TRBV5-6 with TRBJ1-4; D is possibly TRBD1 (6 bases). Sequencing was done on a sample of PBMCs. This TCR was sampled from a woman aged 25 to 39 in good health and CMV-seropositive. The CDR3 sequence: CASSSGQLNEKLFF. DNA for the CDR3: TGTGCCAGCAGCTCTGGACAGCTGAATGAAAAACTGTTTTTT.